What follows are 26 T cell receptor beta chains derived from one specimen sequenced in a study of PD-1 blockade in classical Hodgkin lymphoma. The repertoire was sequenced with immunoSEQ multiplex PCR; TCRdb's copy has only in-frame clones and lacks some. Counted here are 25,000 to 30,000 clones, just under 80% occurring once; the ten biggest clones make up 15% to 20%. Time point of the sample: cycle 4 day 1 (C4D1), after more than five weeks of nivolumab. All the patients suffered relapse after autologous stem cell transplantation, and brentuximab vedotin exposure differed. The sample in question was peripheral blood mononuclear cells (PBMCs), obtained before the fourth cycle of nivolumab. These receptors were taken from a human donor with classical Hodgkin lymphoma.

The chain uses TRBV27 and TRBJ2-2; the match to TRBD2 covers 10 bases. V trimming: 3 bases; J trimming: 3 bases; junction bases outside the gene matches: 1. The germline gives CDR1 MNHEY, CDR2 SMNVEV (reference sequence). The CDR3 length is 15 residues. In nucleotides, the CDR3 is TGTGCCAGCAGTTTTAGCGGGAGGTACACCGGGGAGCTGTTTTTT. This translates into CASSFSGRYTGELFF.

The J gene is TRBJ1-1, the V gene TRBV27, with D hard to call. The length of the CDR3 is 13 residues. CDR1 and CDR2 from the germline V gene are MNHEY and SMNVEV (reference sequence). V was shortened by 10 bases and J by 1 base, with 13 bases between the two germline ends. CDR3 amino acids: CATPTGGNTEAFF. Written as DNA, the CDR3 is TGTGCCACCCCCACGGGAGGGAACACTGAAGCTTTCTTT.

V is TRBV7-2 and J is TRBJ2-3, with 9 bases aligning to TRBD2. The V gene's germline CDR1 is SGHTA and CDR2 FQGNSA. This CDR3 region has 15 residues. V lost 6 bases to trimming and J lost 4 bases; unmatched junction nucleotides: 8. CDR3 in DNA: TGTGCCAGCAGAAGTAGCGGGAGTGGTGCAGATACGCAGTATTTT. It yields the protein CASRSSGSGADTQYF.

This rearrangement joins TRBV6-1 to TRBJ1-2; D remains ambiguous. Germline V lookup: CDR1 MNHNS, CDR2 SASEGT. V shed 8 bases and J shed 4 bases, with 8 bases lying between them. The CDR3 is 11 amino acids. CDR3 amino acids: CASHRSYGYTF. CDR3 bases: TGTGCCAGCCATAGATCCTATGGCTACACCTTC.

V gene TRBV28 combines with J gene TRBJ2-7; unclear D gene. Trimming stripped 2 bases from V and 5 bases from J, with 1 base between. Germline V gene sequence: CDR1 MDHEN, CDR2 SYDVKM. The CDR3 spans 10 residues. The CDR3 DNA sequence: TGTGCCAGCAGTTTACACGAGCAGTACTTC. It encodes CASSLHEQYF.

The chain couples TRBV9 to TRBJ2-2, with a tentative D call TRBD1 (5 bases). CDR1 SGDLS and CDR2 YYNGEE come from the germline V gene. V was clipped by 0 bases and J by 0 bases, with 15 bases between them. The CDR3 runs 18 residues. The chain's CDR3 is CASSVVLPGMANTGELFF. CDR3 coding DNA: TGTGCCAGCAGCGTAGTACTCCCAGGGATGGCGAACACCGGGGAGCTGTTTTTT.

This clone has only one observation. The V and J genes are TRBV5-4 and TRBJ1-1, with D unclear. CDR3 size: 13 residues. Germline CDR1 SGHNT, CDR2 YYREEE (reference sequence). Between the trimmed V and J ends, which lost 4 bases and 6 bases, there was a span of 13 bases. Written as DNA, the CDR3 is TGTGCCAGCAGCCCCCTTTCAGAGTCTGAAGCTTTCTTT. It yields the protein CASSPLSESEAFF.

This clone has only one observation. V usage is TRBV19 and J usage is TRBJ1-2; 8 bases agree with TRBD1. The CDR3 covers 15 residues. The V segment lost 5 bases and the J segment 3 bases; nucleotides outside the gene matches: 8. Germline V gene lookup returns CDR1 LNHDA and CDR2 SQIVND (reference sequence). The CDR3 spells CASSPPGQVYYGYTF. CDR3 DNA: TGTGCCAGTAGTCCTCCGGGACAGGTTTACTATGGCTACACCTTC.

By share, this clone ranks as medium-sized. The chain recombines TRBV7-9 with TRBJ1-5, with D tentatively TRBD1 (5 bases). The CDR3 length is 18 residues. Trimming removed 1 base at V and 0 bases at J, with 16 bases between. CDR1 and CDR2 from the germline V gene are SEHNR and FQNEAQ (reference sequence). CDR3 protein: CASSLDRTKLYSNQPQHF. DNA for the CDR3: TGTGCCAGCAGCTTAGATAGGACAAAATTATATAGCAATCAGCCCCAGCATTTT.

The CDR3 DNA is TGTGCCAGCAGTTTGGGTCTAGCGACCTACAATGAGCAGTTCTTC. Encoded protein: CASSLGLATYNEQFF. The chain recombines TRBV28 with TRBJ2-1; D possibly corresponds to TRBD2 (6 bases). Trimming left V 3 bases short and J 2 bases short, with 11 bases between. CDR3 size: 15 residues. Per the germline V gene, CDR1 is MDHEN and CDR2 is SYDVKM.

The chain is built from TRBV18 and TRBJ2-7; possibly TRBD2 for D (5 bases). CDR1 is KGHSH and CDR2 is LQKENI in the germline V gene. CDR3 length: 14 amino acids. Trimming took off 6 bases at V and 4 bases at J, with 16 bases between the two ends. This CDR3 reads CASSLLRVEYEQYF. The CDR3 coding sequence is TGTGCCAGCTCCCTGTTGAGGGTGGAATACGAGCAGTACTTC. Full variable domain (missing parts from reference TRBV18 and TRBJ2-7): NAGVMQNPRHLVRRRGQEARLRCSPMKGHSHVYWYRQLPEEGLKFMVYLQKENIIDESGMPKERFSAEFPKEGPSILRIQQVVRGDSAAYFCASSLLRVEYEQYFGPGTRLTVT.

This clone has only one observation. The V and J genes are TRBV28 and TRBJ2-3, with 10 nucleotides matching TRBD2. This CDR3 is 15 amino acids long. CDR1 is MDHEN and CDR2 is SYDVKM in the germline V gene. V was pared by 5 bases and J by 3 bases, with 5 bases of the junction left unmatched. CDR3 loop: CASSLASGRTDTQYF. For the CDR3, the DNA is TGTGCCAGCAGTCTCGCTAGCGGGAGAACAGATACGCAGTATTTT.

V and J are TRBV4-2 and TRBJ1-1; D is unclear. This CDR3 has 13 amino acids. The germline V gene encodes CDR1 LGHNA and CDR2 YNFKEQ. Deletions cut 1 base from V and 2 bases from J, with 5 bases between. The CDR3 reads CASSQGGNTEAFF. The CDR3 DNA is TGTGCCAGCAGCCAAGGGGGAAACACTGAAGCTTTCTTT.

This clone is categorized as medium-sized. The chain employs TRBV10-3 and TRBJ2-3, with no clear D. The CDR3 covers 13 residues. Germline assignment: CDR1 ENHRY and CDR2 SYGVKD. V was shortened by 7 bases and J by 0 bases, with 8 bases between the two germline ends. The CDR3 coding sequence is TGTGCCATCAAAACCGACAGCACAGATACGCAGTATTTT. It specifies CAIKTDSTDTQYF.

The V call is TRBV29-1, the J call TRBJ2-2; D remains ambiguous. Looked up from germline, CDR1 is SQVTM and CDR2 is ANQGSEA. The CDR3 has 11 amino acids. The V end was cut by 6 bases, the J end by 2 bases, with 4 bases between. Here the CDR3 reads CSVSNTGELFF. CDR3 nucleotide sequence: TGCAGCGTCTCTAACACCGGGGAGCTGTTTTTT.

The V gene is TRBV7-8, the J gene TRBJ2-7, with 13 bases lining up with TRBD2. Trimming removed 5 bases from V and 5 bases from J; junction bases left unmatched: 9. This CDR3 has 16 residues. The germline gives CDR1 SGHVS, CDR2 FQNEAQ. The CDR3 sequence: CASSPLGLAGVNEQYF. In DNA, the CDR3 is TGTGCCAGCAGCCCATTAGGACTAGCGGGAGTTAACGAGCAGTACTTC.

V and J are TRBV2 and TRBJ2-3, with TRBD1 matching 9 bases. This CDR3 is built from 17 residues. Germline assignment: CDR1 SNHLY and CDR2 FYNNEI. The V and J ends lost 7 bases and 4 bases, in that order; junction bases with no gene match: 15. The CDR3 DNA reads TGTGCCAGCAAGGCGGTGTTAGGGACAGGGATTTCAGATACGCAGTATTTT. It is translated as CASKAVLGTGISDTQYF.

The gene calls are TRBV28 and TRBJ2-3, with 11 bases fitting TRBD2. The CDR3 has 16 residues. Germline assignment: CDR1 MDHEN and CDR2 SYDVKM. V lost 4 bases and J lost 5; bases outside the gene matches: 8. DNA of the CDR3: TGTGCCAGCAGTTACCCCTCCGGACTAGCGGGAGATACGCAGTATTTT. It translates to CASSYPSGLAGDTQYF.

The chain employs TRBV10-3 and TRBJ1-5; TRBD1 matches at 9 bases. Germline V CDR1 and CDR2: ENHRY, SYGVKD. The CDR3 extends over 16 amino acids. After removal of 2 bases from V and 2 bases from J, the junction contained 4 bases not matched to a gene. CDR3 sequence reads: CAISETGGAGNQPQHF. CDR3 nucleotides: TGTGCCATCAGTGAGACAGGGGGCGCGGGCAATCAGCCCCAGCATTTT.

This clone showed up just once. The J gene is TRBJ2-2, the V gene TRBV15; D perhaps matches TRBD1 (8 bases). This CDR3 is 15 amino acids long. V was trimmed by 5 bases and J by 7 bases, leaving 17 bases between them. Germline V gives CDR1 LNHNV, CDR2 YYDKDF (reference sequence). The CDR3 here is CATSEPYRGGGELFF. The CDR3 DNA reads as TGTGCCACCAGCGAGCCTTACAGGGGGGGCGGGGAGCTGTTTTTT.

This clone appeared a few times. The chain links TRBV15 to TRBJ2-7, with a possible D match to TRBD2 (6 bases). The germline CDR1 and CDR2 sequences are LNHNV and YYDKDF (reference sequence). Trimming took off 4 bases at V and 2 bases at J, with 12 bases between the two ends. The CDR3 sequence is 14 residues long. The CDR3, as DNA: TGTGCCACCAGCAAACCGGGACTTCCCTACGAGCAGTACTTC. The encoded protein is CATSKPGLPYEQYF.

Only one count was recorded for this clone. This chain links TRBV5-4 with TRBJ1-2, with TRBD1 matching over 7 bases. The CDR3 contains 14 residues. Germline V CDR1 and CDR2: SGHNT, YYREEE (reference sequence). V shed 0 bases and J 6 bases; nucleotides not matched to a gene: 5. CDR3 nucleotide sequence: TGTGCCAGCAGCTTGGGCGGCAGGGGGGATGGCTACACCTTC. This encodes CASSLGGRGDGYTF.

The rearrangement joins TRBV7-3 to TRBJ1-3, with TRBD1 as a possible D gene (5 bases). Trimming stripped 8 bases from V and 4 bases from J, with 9 bases between. The CDR3 loop spans 12 amino acids. The V gene's germline CDR1 is SGHTA and CDR2 FQGTGA. The CDR3 region has the DNA TGTGCCAGCGGGGCCGGGGGAAACACCATATATTTT. Translation: CASGAGGNTIYF.

The CDR3: CAIARDINTEAFF. The CDR3, as DNA: TGTGCCATCGCCCGGGATATTAACACTGAAGCTTTCTTT. The J gene is TRBJ1-1, the V gene TRBV10-3; no definite D call. Per the germline V gene, CDR1 is ENHRY and CDR2 is SYGVKD. CDR3 length equals 13 residues. The ends were cut back, 8 bases at V and 2 bases at J, with 12 bases in the middle.

The V gene is TRBV19, the J gene TRBJ2-5, with TRBD2 identical over 7 bases. Per the germline V gene, CDR1 is LNHDA and CDR2 is SQIVND (reference sequence). This CDR3 region has 14 residues. J was trimmed by 5 bases and V by 7 bases; bases with no gene match: 10. CDR3 in amino acids: CASNTGLVGETQYF. Written as DNA, the CDR3 is TGTGCCAGTAACACTGGACTAGTAGGGGAGACCCAGTACTTC.

This clone was detected only once. V usage is TRBV30 and J usage is TRBJ1-6; D gene ambiguous. Per the germline V gene, CDR1 is GTSNPN and CDR2 is SVGIG (reference sequence). Trimming cost V 0 bases and J 7 bases, with 16 bases left between them. The CDR3 runs 16 residues. CDR3 coding DNA: TGTGCCTGGAGTGTAGGGCTTAAGAGGAACAATTCACCCCTCCACTTT. It yields the protein CAWSVGLKRNNSPLHF.